The 14 T cell receptor beta chains listed next were all sequenced from one sample in a study of T-cell memory formation after mild COVID-19 (dated by TCRdb to the early 2020s). To prepare the library, 5' RACE was applied. Sequencing relied on an Illumina NovaSeq 6000. Using fastp at Q25 and MiXCR, TCRdb reprocessed the public reads and kept productive beta chains. Rows matching on CDR3 protein sequence are summarized as one entry with the most common DNA and genes. Within this sample are some 150,000 distinct CDR3 sequences, with about 6% of them counted one time only. The ten biggest clones cover 2% to 2.5% of the sample. Sequenced material: PBMCs or a T cell subset sorted from them (not recorded which). All receptors come from an adult woman who had mild COVID-19 (a few samples of this study predate the infection). The sample titles of this study are shuffled in the database, so cell type and time point are left out; the donor was told from shared clones.

This clonotype appeared a few times. The chain links TRBV2 to TRBJ2-1; TRBD1 might be the D (6 bases). The CDR3 spans 16 residues. Deletions cut 7 bases from V and 4 bases from J, with 20 bases between. Germline V gene data show CDR1 as SNHLY and CDR2 as FYNNEI. This CDR3 is CASNIPGQKSYNEQFF. CDR3 DNA sequence: TGTGCCAGCAACATCCCCGGACAGAAATCTTACAATGAGCAGTTCTTC.

This clonotype has a count of ten or more. The chain uses TRBV15 and TRBJ2-1; D uncertain. There are 12 residues in the CDR3. Deletions cut 0 bases from V and 9 bases from J, with 6 bases between. In germline, CDR1 is LNHNV, CDR2 YYDKDF (reference sequence). The CDR3 sequence is CATSRDKVEQFF. The CDR3 nucleotides are TGTGCCACCAGCAGAGATAAAGTTGAGCAGTTCTTC.

This clonotype was found many times. The chain has TRBV24-1 and TRBJ2-6; either TRBD1 or TRBD2 may supply D (5 bases each). The CDR3 loop spans 18 amino acids. V lost 2 bases to trimming and J lost 0 bases, with 13 bases between them. Germline lookup yields CDR1 KGHDR and CDR2 SFDVKD. The CDR3: CATSDSAGTLSGANVLTF. The CDR3 coding sequence is TGTGCCACCAGTGATTCCGCCGGGACCCTCTCTGGGGCCAACGTCCTGACTTTC.

This clonotype occurred many times. J is TRBJ1-1 and V is TRBV5-1; 8 bases fit TRBD1. The length of the CDR3 is 16 residues. V lost 6 bases and J lost 0; bases outside the gene matches: 10. Germline values: CDR1 SGHRS, CDR2 YFSETQ. This CDR3 reads CASTLAQGGLNTEAFF. The CDR3 nucleotides read TGCGCCAGCACCCTCGCACAGGGGGGTTTGAACACTGAAGCTTTCTTT.

This clonotype has more than one count but fewer than ten. V gene TRBV20-1 combines with J gene TRBJ1-2; 10 positions match TRBD1. Looked up from germline, CDR1 is DFQATT and CDR2 is SNEGSKA (reference sequence). V trimming: 6 bases; J trimming: 4 bases; junction bases outside the gene matches: 11. The CDR3 extends over 15 amino acids. The CDR3 is CSAPPGTGVTYGYTF. CDR3 DNA sequence: TGCAGTGCCCCCCCAGGGACAGGGGTGACCTATGGCTACACCTTC.

The chain recombines TRBV27 with TRBJ2-7, with TRBD1 matching 7 bases. The ends lost 6 bases at V and 0 bases at J; junction bases unmatched: 2. The germline V gene encodes CDR1 MNHEY and CDR2 SMNVEV (reference sequence). The CDR3 is made up of 13 amino acids. The CDR3 DNA reads TGTGCCAGCAGGGGGACAGCCTCCTACGAGCAGTACTTC. Translation gives CASRGTASYEQYF.

The rearrangement uses TRBV7-6 and TRBJ2-1; 14 bases are a match to TRBD2. This CDR3 contains 16 residues. The J segment lost 3 bases and the V segment lost 5 bases, leaving 3 bases of the junction unmatched. The germline CDR1 and CDR2 sequences are SGHVS and FNYEAQ. The CDR3 sequence: CASSRLAGGVYNEQFF. CDR3 sequence (DNA): TGTGCCAGCAGCCGACTAGCGGGAGGGGTCTACAATGAGCAGTTCTTC.

A few counts support this clonotype. This rearrangement joins TRBV7-2 to TRBJ2-3, with 7 bases fitting TRBD1. The CDR3 is 16 residues long. After removal of 6 bases from V and 2 bases from J, the junction contained 11 bases not matched to a gene. CDR1 is SGHTA, CDR2 FQGNSA, per germline. The CDR3 nucleotides read TGTGCCAGCAGGGTTCAGACAGGGCTCTTCACAGATACGCAGTATTTT. It specifies CASRVQTGLFTDTQYF.

This clonotype was found a few times. The V call is TRBV5-4, the J call TRBJ2-5, with D tentatively TRBD2 (5 bases). CDR3 length: 13 residues. CDR1 and CDR2 from the germline V gene are SGHNT and YYREEE (reference sequence). Trimming shortened V by 1 base and J by 5 bases, and 9 bases separated the two germline ends. CDR3 protein: CASSLIPGETQYF. For the CDR3, the DNA is TGTGCCAGCAGCTTGATTCCGGGGGAGACCCAGTACTTC.

V usage is TRBV9 and J usage is TRBJ1-3, with 9 bases lining up with TRBD1. The CDR3 runs to 16 residues. CDR1 is SGDLS and CDR2 is YYNGEE in the germline V gene. J was trimmed by 0 bases and V by 3 bases; bases with no gene match: 4. The chain's CDR3 is CASSAGQGASGNTIYF. DNA for the CDR3: TGTGCCAGCAGCGCGGGACAGGGAGCCTCTGGAAACACCATATATTTT.

Ten or more counts support this clonotype. The V and J genes are TRBV27 and TRBJ2-3; D ambiguous. CDR1 MNHEY and CDR2 SMNVEV come from the germline V gene (reference sequence). V gave up 5 bases and J gave up 4 bases, with 28 bases separating them. The CDR3 length is 19 residues. DNA of the CDR3: TGTGCCAGCAGTCGATTTTCGTCTGTGCTTGGAGACGGCCCAGATACGCAGTATTTT. This encodes CASSRFSSVLGDGPDTQYF.

This clonotype was seen many times. V gene TRBV29-1 combines with J gene TRBJ2-7; D may be TRBD2 (6 bases). With 6 bases removed from V and 1 base from J, the gap between germline ends came to 7 bases. The CDR3 consists of 11 residues. Germline CDR1 reads SQVTM; CDR2 reads ANQGSEA. CDR3 region: CSVSGSYEQYF. For the CDR3, the DNA is TGCAGCGTGAGCGGGTCCTACGAGCAGTACTTC.

The chain uses TRBV20-1 and TRBJ2-3; D ambiguous. Trimming stripped 4 bases from V and 3 bases from J, with 14 bases between. The germline V gene has CDR1 DFQATT and CDR2 SNEGSKA (reference sequence). The CDR3 has 14 residues. CDR3 region: CSAKPTPRTDTQYF. The CDR3 bases are TGCAGTGCTAAACCAACCCCCAGGACAGATACGCAGTATTTT.

This clonotype was observed a few times. The rearrangement uses TRBV20-1 and TRBJ2-3, with D hard to call. In germline, CDR1 is DFQATT, CDR2 SNEGSKA (reference sequence). The CDR3 covers 14 residues. Deletions cut 6 bases from V and 7 bases from J, with 20 bases between. The CDR3 DNA reads as TGCAGTGCACAACTTGTCGCCCCCCTCTATACGCAGTATTTT. It translates to CSAQLVAPLYTQYF.